The T cell receptor (beta chain) described here comes from a study of shared clonotypes between healthy human individuals. Overall study findings and caveats: The naive CD4 repertoires of several donors were compared, and approximately 5% of clonotypes were shared.

The length of the CDR3 is 16 residues. J gave up 0 bases and V 1 base, and 2 bases lay outside the gene matches. CDR1 SGHVS and CDR2 FNYEAQ come from the germline V gene. The table came from immunoSEQ multiplex PCR; TCRdb's copy has only in-frame clones and leaves some out. The sample includes about 800,000 clones, 90% to 98% of them seen just once. Worth noting for this clone: Its antigen is not identified.

Selected positively for CCR7 and CD45RO-negative, naive CD8 cells excluded terminally differentiated effector memory CD45RA+ cells. The sample consisted of naive CD8+ T cells sorted from blood. The origin of this receptor is a man under 40 in good health. The chain employs TRBV7-6 and TRBJ2-3, with 9 nucleotides matching TRBD2. CDR3 protein: CASSLGLAESTDTQYF. The CDR3 bases are TGTGCCAGCAGCTTAGGACTAGCGGAAAGCACAGATACGCAGTATTTT.